The 3 T cell receptor beta chains below were found in one sample sequenced in a study of CD8+ T cells in alopecia areata. TCR sequencing used cDNA made by reverse transcription of extracted RNA. Profiling relied on immunoSEQ multiplex PCR, and the TCRdb table lists in-frame clones only, not all of them. Of roughly 190,000 clones listed, 55% to 70% are singletons. Described treatment: oral pan-JAK inhibitor, 5-10 mg twice daily. The source was CD4+ T cells sorted from blood, collected at week 4, from a patient treated with tofacitinib. Receptor source: a human donor with alopecia areata.

CDR3 coding DNA: TGCGCCAGCAGCCAGGACTATGACGGGATCACAGATACGCAGTATTTT. It translates to CASSQDYDGITDTQYF. This chain links TRBV5-1 with TRBJ2-3, with D possibly matching TRBD2 (6 bases). Trimming shortened V by 4 bases and J by 2 bases, and 17 bases separated the two germline ends. CDR1 is SGHRS and CDR2 is YFSETQ in the germline V gene. The CDR3 totals 16 residues.

This clone has a handful of counts. The chain has TRBV7-2 and TRBJ2-7; TRBD1 is a possible D gene (6 bases). CDR1 and CDR2 (germline): SGHTA, FQGNSA. Deletions cut 5 bases from V and 2 bases from J, with 13 bases between. The CDR3 runs 14 residues. The CDR3 reads CASSPDRPPYEQYF. Here the CDR3 DNA reads TGTGCCAGCAGCCCCGACAGGCCCCCCTACGAGCAGTACTTC.

Here the CDR3 reads CASSVGVGRQETQYF. CDR3 bases: TGTGCCAGCAGCGTCGGGGTTGGGCGGCAAGAGACCCAGTACTTC. V and J are TRBV9 and TRBJ2-5; tentative D call: TRBD2 (5 bases). The germline V and J ends were trimmed by 2 bases and 2 bases, with 13 bases remaining between them. Germline V gives CDR1 SGDLS, CDR2 YYNGEE. This CDR3 contains 15 residues.